This TCR beta chain was documented in a study of blood T cells in healthy people across ages. Points from the study as a whole: The donors' CMV status was not determined, possibly confounding changes in expanded clonotypes.

It was with a sample-barcoded 5' primer and a J-beta primer mix that a second PCR of roughly 7 to 12 cycles was run. From the 5' RACE reads, TCRdb called clonotypes with MiXCR, one entry per CDR3 protein. The table records over a million distinct CDR3 sequences, under 55% of them present only once. About this clonotype: The antigen remains undetermined.

The CDR3 sequence is 14 residues long. Germline V gives CDR1 LGHNA, CDR2 YSLEER. After removal of 7 bases from V and 7 bases from J, the junction contained 7 bases not matched to a gene. This chain joins TRBV4-3 and TRBJ1-6, with 7 bases aligning to TRBD1. This TCR came from a woman between 18 and 29 years old in good health. Input material: blood. The CDR3 is CASTFRGRNSPLHF. CDR3 in DNA: TGCGCCAGCACCTTCAGGGGGAGGAATTCACCCCTCCACTTT.